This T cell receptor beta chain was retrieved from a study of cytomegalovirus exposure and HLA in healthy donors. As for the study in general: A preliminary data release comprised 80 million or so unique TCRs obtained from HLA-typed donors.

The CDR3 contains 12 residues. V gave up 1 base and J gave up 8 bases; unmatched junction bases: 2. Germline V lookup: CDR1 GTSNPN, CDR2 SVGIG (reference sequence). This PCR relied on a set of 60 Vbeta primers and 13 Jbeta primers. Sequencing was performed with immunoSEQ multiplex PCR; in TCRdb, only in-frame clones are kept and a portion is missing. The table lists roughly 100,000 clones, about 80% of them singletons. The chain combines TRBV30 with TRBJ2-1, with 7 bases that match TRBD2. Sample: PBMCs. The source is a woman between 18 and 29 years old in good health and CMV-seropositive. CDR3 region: CAWSGGSDEQFF. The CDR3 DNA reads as TGTGCCTGGAGTGGCGGGAGCGATGAGCAGTTCTTC. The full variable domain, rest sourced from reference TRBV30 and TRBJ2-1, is SQTIHQWPATLVQPVGSPLSLECTVEGTSNPNLYWYRQAAGRGLQLLFYSVGIGQISSEVPQNLSASRPQDRQFILSSKKLLLSDSGFYLCAWSGGSDEQFFGPGTRLTVL.